The 25 T cell receptor beta chains presented below share a single source sample, sequenced in a study of cytomegalovirus exposure and HLA in healthy donors. Primers: 60 Vbeta forward and 13 Jbeta reverse. Assay: immunoSEQ multiplex PCR; the TCRdb copy retains only in-frame clones and omits some. The sample lists approximately 180,000 clones; about two thirds were seen once. Specimen: PBMCs. These TCRs come from a human donor in good health.

The genes are TRBV2 and TRBJ2-7; 8 nucleotides agree with TRBD1. From germline, CDR1 is SNHLY and CDR2 FYNNEI. V lost 6 bases, J lost 3 bases, and 4 bases stayed unmatched. This CDR3 has 13 residues. CDR3 sequence: CASSPDRDYEQYF. The CDR3, as DNA: TGTGCCAGCAGCCCGGACAGGGACTACGAGCAGTACTTC.

The table lists this clone with many counts. The genes are TRBV2 and TRBJ2-5; 7 bases align to TRBD2. The V gene's germline CDR1 is SNHLY and CDR2 FYNNEI. The V gene end was trimmed by 5 bases and the J gene end by 4 bases; junction bases not matched to a gene: 4. The CDR3 contains 13 residues. Here the CDR3 reads CASSTGLVETQYF. The CDR3 DNA sequence: TGTGCCAGCAGTACCGGACTAGTAGAGACCCAGTACTTC.

This chain uses TRBV18 with TRBJ2-5; 7 bases agree with TRBD2. V shed 3 bases, J shed 2 bases, and the junction held 12 bases outside the gene matches. The length of the CDR3 is 17 residues. Germline V CDR1 and CDR2: KGHSH, LQKENI. The CDR3 DNA reads TGTGCCAGCTCACCCGCCCGGGGAGGGGACCTACAAGAGACCCAGTACTTC. Translated, it gives CASSPARGGDLQETQYF.

The chain recombines TRBV4-3 with TRBJ1-2; 10 bases are a match to TRBD1. CDR1 and CDR2 (germline): LGHNA, YSLEER. The V gene end was trimmed by 4 bases and the J gene end by 3 bases; junction bases not matched to a gene: 5. The CDR3 extends over 15 amino acids. DNA for the CDR3: TGCGCCAGCAGCCGCGGGACAGGGGAGGACTATGGCTACACCTTC. It yields the protein CASSRGTGEDYGYTF.

V gene TRBV19 combines with J gene TRBJ1-1; D gene ambiguous. In germline, CDR1 is LNHDA, CDR2 SQIVND (reference sequence). This CDR3 has 12 residues. V lost 1 base, J lost 7 bases, and 7 bases lay in between. The CDR3 loop is CASSIAGFEAFF. CDR3 DNA: TGTGCCAGTAGTATAGCGGGGTTTGAAGCTTTCTTT.

The V and J genes are TRBV29-1 and TRBJ1-1, with D possibly matching TRBD1 (6 bases). The CDR3 runs 14 residues. Germline V gene data show CDR1 as SQVTM and CDR2 as ANQGSEA. Trimming pared 7 bases from V and 3 bases from J, leaving 18 bases between. Here the CDR3 reads CSGGAGEVDTEAFF. The CDR3 DNA reads as TGCAGCGGGGGGGCGGGGGAGGTGGACACTGAAGCTTTCTTT.

V usage is TRBV30 and J usage is TRBJ1-2; D is uncertain. This CDR3 region has 13 residues. Trimming left V 4 bases short and J 5 bases short, with 14 bases between. Germline V gene data show CDR1 as GTSNPN and CDR2 as SVGIG (reference sequence). For the CDR3, the DNA is TGTGCCTGGAACTTACTAGGGCCATATGGCTACACCTTC. It codes for CAWNLLGPYGYTF.

Of note for this clone: This CDR3 is also generated by other DNA sequences in the sample. V usage is TRBV30 and J usage is TRBJ1-6; D is unresolved. With 1 base removed from V and 0 bases from J, the gap between germline ends came to 7 bases. In germline, CDR1 is GTSNPN, CDR2 SVGIG (reference sequence). This CDR3 has 15 amino acids. This CDR3 reads CAWSGGSSYNSPLHF. For the CDR3, the DNA is TGTGCCTGGAGTGGAGGCAGCTCCTATAATTCACCCCTCCACTTT.

This clone has just a few counts. The genes are TRBV10-2 and TRBJ2-7; D is perhaps TRBD2 (6 bases). Trimming took 3 bases from V and 3 from J, leaving 12 bases between them. This CDR3 is built from 14 residues. Germline-derived CDR1 and CDR2 are WSHSY and SAAADI. The CDR3 DNA reads TGCGCCAGCAGTGAATGGGACTCTAGCTACGAGCAGTACTTC. Translation gives CASSEWDSSYEQYF.

The CDR3 loop reads CAWSTGSYEQYF. The CDR3 DNA reads TGTGCCTGGTCGACAGGCTCCTACGAGCAGTACTTC. The chain links TRBV30 to TRBJ2-5, with D possibly matching TRBD1 (6 bases). The J call may be mistaken, given a closer DNA end match to TRBJ2-7. The germline V gene has CDR1 GTSNPN and CDR2 SVGIG (reference sequence). The CDR3 has 12 residues.

The V and J genes are TRBV19 and TRBJ1-4; 9 nucleotides line up with TRBD1. This CDR3 is built from 14 residues. The junction had 12 bases not matched to a gene; V was cut back by 11 bases and J by 8 bases. Germline assignment: CDR1 LNHDA and CDR2 SQIVND (reference sequence). CDR3 region: CAAAAGTGYEKLFF. CDR3 nucleotides: TGTGCCGCCGCTGCCGGGACAGGGTACGAAAAACTGTTTTTT. Together with reference TRBV19 and TRBJ1-4, the CDR3 gives the full variable domain: DGGITQSPKYLFRKEGQNVTLSCEQNLNHDAMYWYRQDPGQGLRLIYYSQIVNDFQKGDIAEGYSVSREKKESFPLTVTSAQKNPTAFYLCAAAAGTGYEKLFFGSGTQLSVL.

This sequence joins TRBV5-1 and TRBJ1-2; perhaps TRBD1 as D (6 bases). Germline-derived CDR1 and CDR2 are SGHRS and YFSETQ. The V and J ends lost 1 base and 8 bases respectively, with 27 bases between them. The CDR3 has 18 residues. DNA of the CDR3: TGCGCCAGCAGCTTGAGCCCCCGCACAGGGAGCTTCGGGGAGGGCTACACCTTC. Translation gives CASSLSPRTGSFGEGYTF.

This clone was detected once. This chain connects TRBV7-9 to TRBJ1-1; 7 bases map to TRBD1. Per germline, CDR1 SEHNR and CDR2 FQNEAQ (reference sequence). After removal of 5 bases from V and 7 bases from J, the junction contained 4 bases not matched to a gene. This CDR3 is 12 amino acids long. The CDR3 nucleotides read TGTGCCAGCAGCCCGGACAGGTATGAAGCTTTCTTT. It is translated as CASSPDRYEAFF.

The V call is TRBV6-1, the J call TRBJ2-3; D may be TRBD2 (5 bases). Germline assignment: CDR1 MNHNS and CDR2 SASEGT. Trimming removed 7 bases from V and 0 bases from J, with 11 bases in between. The CDR3 covers 14 residues. This CDR3 is CASTTGISTDTQYF. The CDR3 DNA reads as TGTGCCAGCACGACGGGAATCAGCACAGATACGCAGTATTTT.

This clone was recorded a few times. The chain has TRBV6-1 and TRBJ2-3, with 11 bases that match TRBD2. With 4 bases clipped from V and 1 base from J, the junction kept 4 bases outside the gene matches. The CDR3 runs to 16 residues. Germline loops: CDR1 MNHNS, CDR2 SASEGT. The CDR3 DNA reads as TGTGCCAGCAGTGGACCGGGACTAGCGGGCACAGATACGCAGTATTTT. This encodes CASSGPGLAGTDTQYF.

The chain combines TRBV4-1 with TRBJ2-1, with 9 bases aligning to TRBD2. The CDR3 covers 15 residues. The germline V gene encodes CDR1 MGHRA and CDR2 YSYEKL. J lost 10 bases, V lost 3 bases, and 10 bases had no gene match. CDR3 nucleotide sequence: TGCGCCAGCAGCCACAATAGCGGGGGCCCCAGCGAGCAGTTCTTC. Encoded protein: CASSHNSGGPSEQFF.

The rearrangement uses TRBV7-3 and TRBJ2-5, with D perhaps TRBD1 (5 bases). V shed 5 bases and J shed 2 bases, with 15 bases lying between them. CDR3 length: 15 amino acids. The germline V gene encodes CDR1 SGHTA and CDR2 FQGTGA. The CDR3 is CASSRVVGHQETQYF. The CDR3 DNA sequence: TGTGCCAGCAGCCGCGTGGTAGGACATCAAGAGACCCAGTACTTC. Together with reference TRBV7-3 and TRBJ2-5, the CDR3 gives the full variable domain: GAGVSQTPSNKVTEKGKYVELRCDPISGHTALYWYRQSLGQGPEFLIYFQGTGAADDSGLPNDRFFAVRPEGSVSTLKIQRTERGDSAVYLCASSRVVGHQETQYFGPGTRLLVL.

The genes are TRBV27 and TRBJ1-2, with a weak D call TRBD1 (5 bases). Trimming stripped 3 bases from V and 5 bases from J, with 13 bases between. Germline V gives CDR1 MNHEY, CDR2 SMNVEV (reference sequence). The CDR3 extends over 14 amino acids. CDR3: CASSFGGSGYGYTF. As DNA, the CDR3 is TGTGCCAGCAGTTTCGGGGGTTCTGGTTATGGCTACACCTTC.

CDR3 nucleotide sequence: TGTGCCAGTAGTATTCCTGCAGACTATTATGGCTACACCTTC. Amino acid sequence: CASSIPADYYGYTF. The rearrangement joins TRBV19 to TRBJ1-2; no firm D call. V dropped 3 bases and J dropped 5 bases, with 13 bases sitting between them. CDR1 is LNHDA, CDR2 SQIVND, per germline (reference sequence). The CDR3 runs to 14 residues.

V and J are TRBV6-5 and TRBJ1-6; TRBD1 is a possible D gene (5 bases). The CDR3 is made up of 15 amino acids. The germline CDR1 and CDR2 sequences are MNHEY and SVGAGI. Trimming stripped 0 bases from V and 10 bases from J, with 13 bases between. CDR3 nucleotides: TGTGCCAGCAGTTACTCCTCCGGGGGAAGATCACCCCTCCACTTT. Its protein is CASSYSSGGRSPLHF.

The chain employs TRBV5-4 and TRBJ2-7; 9 bases are shared with TRBD2. Germline CDR1 reads SGHNT; CDR2 reads YYREEE (reference sequence). The CDR3 consists of 17 residues. The junction had 7 bases not matched to a gene; V was cut back by 0 bases and J by 0 bases. The CDR3 DNA is TGTGCCAGCAGCTTGGGGCTAGCGGGGCCGAGCTCCTACGAGCAGTACTTC. Its translation is CASSLGLAGPSSYEQYF.

This CDR3 reads CASSQDLDTQYF. DNA of the CDR3: TGCGCCAGCAGCCAAGACCTGGATACGCAGTATTTT. The chain carries TRBV4-3 and TRBJ2-3; the D is unclear. The CDR3 length is 12 residues. The V gene lost 0 bases and the J gene lost 6 bases, with 4 bases spanning the gap. Germline CDR1 is LGHNA and CDR2 is YSLEER.

This chain uses TRBV25-1 with TRBJ2-1; 9 bases match TRBD2. J lost 6 bases, V lost 3 bases, and 9 bases had no gene match. CDR1 MGHDK and CDR2 SYGVNS come from the germline V gene. The CDR3 runs 16 residues. CDR3 sequence (DNA): TGTGCCAGCAGTGAGAAGAGAGCGGGGGGCCCCAATGAGCAGTTCTTC. It codes for CASSEKRAGGPNEQFF.

The chain has TRBV27 and TRBJ2-7; a weak D match, TRBD1 (6 bases). Germline V lookup: CDR1 MNHEY, CDR2 SMNVEV (reference sequence). The CDR3 loop spans 16 amino acids. The V end lost 5 bases, the J end lost 3 bases, and 20 bases lay between the germline ends. The CDR3 region is CASSPYAGVHLYEQYF. The CDR3, as DNA: TGTGCCAGCAGTCCATACGCAGGGGTCCACCTCTACGAGCAGTACTTC.

J is TRBJ1-1 and V is TRBV7-9; 8 bases map to TRBD1. This CDR3 is 13 amino acids long. Germline CDR1 and CDR2: SEHNR and FQNEAQ (reference sequence). V trimming: 4 bases; J trimming: 6 bases; junction bases outside the gene matches: 4. The CDR3: CASSSTGGAEAFF. The CDR3 coding sequence is TGTGCCAGCAGCTCCACAGGGGGGGCTGAAGCTTTCTTT.